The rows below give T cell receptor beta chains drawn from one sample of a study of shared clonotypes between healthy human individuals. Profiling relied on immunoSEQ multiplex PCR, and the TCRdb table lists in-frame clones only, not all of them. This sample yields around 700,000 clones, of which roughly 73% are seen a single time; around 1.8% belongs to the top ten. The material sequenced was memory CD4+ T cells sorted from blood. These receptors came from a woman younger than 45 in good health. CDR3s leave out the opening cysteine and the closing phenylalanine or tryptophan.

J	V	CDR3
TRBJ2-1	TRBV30	AWSFGSPYNEQF
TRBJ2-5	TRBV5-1	ASSVSLAGEETQY
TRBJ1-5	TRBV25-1	ASRGEYNQPQH
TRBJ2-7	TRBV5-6	ASSFSYRGNYEQY
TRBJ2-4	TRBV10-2	ASSESRRGLAKNIQY
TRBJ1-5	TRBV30	AWSATGAYNQPQH
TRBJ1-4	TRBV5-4	ASSIQGLANEKLF
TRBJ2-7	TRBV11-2	ASSLIGQSSYEQY
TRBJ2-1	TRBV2	ASGFSDLGEQF
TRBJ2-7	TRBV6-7	ASSHTIGRSEQY
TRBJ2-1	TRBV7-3	ASSLSTAGGGEQF
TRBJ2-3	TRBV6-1	ASSEAAYSTDTQY
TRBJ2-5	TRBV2	ASSEVPSIQGTQY
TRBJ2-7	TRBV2	ASSAGLRLYEQY
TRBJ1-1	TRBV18	ASSLRGVDAEAF
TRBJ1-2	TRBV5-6	ASSRTNTGNYGYT
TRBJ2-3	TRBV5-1	ASSLAREVGTDTQY